The clone carrying this T cell receptor beta chain was observed a single time. The target antigen is unknown. The sample is drawn from a study of graft-versus-host responses after intestinal transplantation. Study background: Anti-thymocyte globulin induction was given to all recipients, followed by tacrolimus and steroids for roughly three years.

Libraries were prepared by immunoSEQ multiplex PCR; TCRdb keeps only in-frame clonotypes and omits some of them. Of approximately 85,000 clones in the sample, roughly 93% were seen once. Study-level findings and limits: The marrow of recipients harbored GvH clones, and ileum or blood showed some of them first. Allograft clonal ratios (graft-versus-host to host-versus-graft) were high in patients who had graft-donor T cell macrochimerism. Peak circulating GvH clone levels were associated with early post-transplant HvG declines.

The sample here was unstimulated CD8+ T cells sorted from spleen or lymph node cells, taken before transplant. The TCR comes from a human donor who was the organ donor for an intestinal transplant.

Here the CDR3 reads CASSIGGLAGGPVTYNEQFF. CDR3 bases: TGTGCCAGTAGTATAGGAGGACTAGCGGGAGGGCCGGTAACGTACAATGAGCAGTTCTTC. The J gene is TRBJ2-1, the V gene TRBV19; 15 bases match TRBD2. V dropped 1 base and J dropped 4; count of bases not matched to a gene: 11. Germline V gene data show CDR1 as LNHDA and CDR2 as SQIVND (reference sequence). This CDR3 contains 20 residues.